These 15 T cell receptor beta chains were all obtained from the same sample, sequenced in a study of beta chain features in type 1 diabetes. For these TCRs, the target antigens are not known. The entirety of the isolated RNA underwent reverse transcription, so expressed TCRB transcripts were sequenced. Method: immunoSEQ multiplex PCR; TCRdb's copy keeps in-frame clones and lacks some. The table has some 700,000 clones, around an eighth seen once. Study-wide results and caveats: People with Type 1 diabetes carried modestly yet significantly shorter TCRB CDR3s in all four CD4+ subsets.

Sequencing was carried out using naive CD4+ T cells from blood. These receptors all stem from a man between 18 and 29 years old with type 1 diabetes.

As for this clone: The sample carries other DNA sequences with the same CDR3. The V gene is TRBV13, the J gene TRBJ2-7; no clear D gene. V lost 5 bases, J lost 3 bases, and 5 bases lay in between. CDR3 length: 11 residues. Per the germline V gene, CDR1 is PRHDT and CDR2 is FYEKMQ (reference sequence). This CDR3 reads CASSLYYEQYF. CDR3 DNA: TGTGCCAGCAGCCTGTACTACGAGCAGTACTTC.

The chain links TRBV6-1 to TRBJ2-2; a weak D match, TRBD1 (7 bases). The CDR3 has 16 amino acids. Germline V CDR1 and CDR2: MNHNS, SASEGT. The V gene lost 4 bases and the J gene lost 1 base, with 13 bases spanning the gap. The CDR3 DNA follows: TGTGCCAGCAGTGGGAGGGACAGTCGGAACACCGGGGAGCTGTTTTTT. It is translated as CASSGRDSRNTGELFF.

This clone was detected a few times. The chain's CDR3 is CASSIYLRGVYNEQFF. The CDR3 region has the DNA TGTGCCAGTAGTATTTATTTGCGGGGAGTCTACAATGAGCAGTTCTTC. The chain links TRBV19 to TRBJ2-1; D is possibly TRBD2 (6 bases). Germline V CDR1 and CDR2: LNHDA, SQIVND (reference sequence). The CDR3 sequence is 16 residues long. Trimming removed 3 bases at V and 3 bases at J, with 15 bases between.

V and J are TRBV5-1 and TRBJ2-1; unclear D gene. This CDR3 spans 17 amino acids. Germline V CDR1 and CDR2: SGHRS, YFSETQ. The germline V and J ends were trimmed by 2 bases and 0 bases, with 15 bases remaining between them. The CDR3 here is CASSFQLLQSSYNEQFF. The CDR3, as DNA: TGCGCCAGCAGCTTCCAACTTCTCCAGAGCTCCTACAATGAGCAGTTCTTC.

The chain carries TRBV28 and TRBJ1-2; 9 bases line up with TRBD1. J lost 6 bases, V lost 6 bases, and 2 bases had no gene match. The CDR3 spans 12 residues. From germline, CDR1 is MDHEN and CDR2 SYDVKM. CDR3 protein: CASRQGANGYTF. DNA of the CDR3: TGTGCCAGCAGACAGGGGGCCAATGGCTACACCTTC.

The rearrangement joins TRBV7-9 to TRBJ2-1; D unclear. The CDR3 extends over 11 amino acids. Germline loops: CDR1 SEHNR, CDR2 FQNEAQ (reference sequence). Trimming pared 7 bases from V and 8 bases from J, leaving 9 bases between. CDR3 sequence: CASTVNYEQFF. In DNA, the CDR3 is TGTGCCAGCACCGTTAATTATGAGCAGTTCTTC.

J is TRBJ2-6 and V is TRBV10-3, with 7 bases that match TRBD2. V lost 10 bases to trimming and J lost 4 bases; unmatched junction nucleotides: 10. This CDR3 is built from 15 residues. Per the germline V gene, CDR1 is ENHRY and CDR2 is SYGVKD. CDR3 sequence reads: CATSGTTLGANVLTF. As DNA, the CDR3 is TGTGCCACCTCCGGGACTACCCTAGGGGCCAACGTCCTGACTTTC.

This clone came up a few times. The J gene is TRBJ2-6, the V gene TRBV29-1, with 7 positions matching TRBD1. The CDR3 is 14 residues long. Trimming cost V 7 bases and J 0 bases; bases outside gene matches: 3. Germline CDR1 and CDR2: SQVTM and ANQGSEA. The CDR3 here is CSAGQSSGANVLTF. Here the CDR3 DNA reads TGCAGCGCGGGACAGAGCTCTGGGGCCAACGTCCTGACTTTC.

This clone was found a few times. The sample has other DNA sequences that encode this CDR3 too. The V and J genes are TRBV7-9 and TRBJ2-7; no firm D call. The V end lost 1 base, the J end lost 2 bases, and 9 bases lay between the germline ends. CDR3 size: 14 residues. Germline V gives CDR1 SEHNR, CDR2 FQNEAQ (reference sequence). CDR3 in DNA: TGTGCCAGCAGCTTAGTGCCGGGCACCTACGAGCAGTACTTC. Translation: CASSLVPGTYEQYF.

This clone was counted only a few times. J is TRBJ2-7 and V is TRBV6-6; a weak D match, TRBD1 (5 bases). CDR3 size: 15 residues. Germline CDR1 reads MNHNY; CDR2 reads SVGAGI (reference sequence). V dropped 0 bases and J dropped 0 bases, with 9 bases sitting between them. The CDR3 here is CASSYSGAHSYEQYF. The CDR3 DNA is TGTGCCAGCAGTTACTCTGGGGCCCACTCCTACGAGCAGTACTTC.

The chain carries TRBV30 and TRBJ1-1, with 9 bases fitting TRBD1. There are 14 residues in the CDR3. The ends lost 3 bases at V and 7 bases at J; junction bases unmatched: 9. Per germline, CDR1 GTSNPN and CDR2 SVGIG (reference sequence). This CDR3 reads CAWSPTGGNSEAFF. Written as DNA, the CDR3 is TGTGCCTGGAGCCCGACAGGGGGAAATAGTGAAGCTTTCTTT.

This clone has just a few counts. This sequence joins TRBV2 and TRBJ2-6; D unresolved. The CDR3 is 15 residues long. Germline lookup yields CDR1 SNHLY and CDR2 FYNNEI. Trimming removed 4 bases at V and 1 base at J, with 8 bases between. This chain's CDR3 is CASSGSGSGANVLTF. CDR3 sequence (DNA): TGTGCCAGCAGTGGTAGTGGATCTGGGGCCAACGTCCTGACTTTC.

The chain uses TRBV30 and TRBJ2-3, with 7 nucleotides matching TRBD1. CDR3 length: 16 amino acids. J lost 7 bases, V lost 2 bases, and 15 bases had no gene match. The germline V gene encodes CDR1 GTSNPN and CDR2 SVGIG (reference sequence). Here the CDR3 DNA reads TGTGCCTGGAGTCCATTCGACAGGGTCGTCTGGTATACGCAGTATTTT. Amino acids: CAWSPFDRVVWYTQYF.

This clone was detected a few times. The chain uses TRBV20-1 and TRBJ1-1; 7 positions match TRBD1. The CDR3 covers 11 residues. After removal of 7 bases from V and 5 bases from J, the junction contained 4 bases not matched to a gene. From germline, CDR1 is DFQATT and CDR2 SNEGSKA (reference sequence). The CDR3 is CSVDRATEAFF. CDR3 DNA sequence: TGCAGTGTCGACAGGGCTACTGAAGCTTTCTTT.

This clone was found a few times. V usage is TRBV11-3 and J usage is TRBJ2-7; D not certain. This CDR3 has 17 amino acids. Germline CDR1 reads SGHNT; CDR2 reads YENEEA. V dropped 2 bases and J dropped 4 bases, with 21 bases sitting between them. CDR3 sequence: CASSLQRIGQLVYEQYF. The CDR3 nucleotides are TGTGCCAGCAGCTTACAACGGATAGGTCAGCTCGTTTACGAGCAGTACTTC.